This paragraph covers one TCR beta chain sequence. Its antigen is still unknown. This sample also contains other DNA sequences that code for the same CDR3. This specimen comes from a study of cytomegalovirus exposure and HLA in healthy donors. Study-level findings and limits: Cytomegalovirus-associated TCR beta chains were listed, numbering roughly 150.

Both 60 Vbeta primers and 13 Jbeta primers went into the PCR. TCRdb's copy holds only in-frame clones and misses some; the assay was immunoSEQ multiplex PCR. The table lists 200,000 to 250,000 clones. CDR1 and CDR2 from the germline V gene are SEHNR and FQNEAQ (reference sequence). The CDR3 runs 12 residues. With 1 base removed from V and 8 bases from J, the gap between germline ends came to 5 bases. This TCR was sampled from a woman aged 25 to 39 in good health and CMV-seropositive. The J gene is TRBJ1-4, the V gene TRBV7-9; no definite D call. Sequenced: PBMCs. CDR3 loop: CASSLGLEKLFF. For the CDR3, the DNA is TGTGCCAGCAGCTTAGGGCTGGAAAAACTGTTTTTT.